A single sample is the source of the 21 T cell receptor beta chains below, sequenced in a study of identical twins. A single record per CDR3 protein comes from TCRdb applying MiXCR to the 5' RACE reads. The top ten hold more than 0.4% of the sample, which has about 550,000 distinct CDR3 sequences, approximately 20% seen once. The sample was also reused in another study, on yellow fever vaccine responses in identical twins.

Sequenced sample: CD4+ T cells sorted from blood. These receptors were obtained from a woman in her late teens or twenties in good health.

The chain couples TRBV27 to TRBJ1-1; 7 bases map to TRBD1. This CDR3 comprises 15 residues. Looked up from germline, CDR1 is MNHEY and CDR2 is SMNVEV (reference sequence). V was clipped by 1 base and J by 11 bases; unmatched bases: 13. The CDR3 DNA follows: TGTGCCAGCAGTTTATGGGACAGCCCGAATATTAAGGCTTTCTTT. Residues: CASSLWDSPNIKAFF.

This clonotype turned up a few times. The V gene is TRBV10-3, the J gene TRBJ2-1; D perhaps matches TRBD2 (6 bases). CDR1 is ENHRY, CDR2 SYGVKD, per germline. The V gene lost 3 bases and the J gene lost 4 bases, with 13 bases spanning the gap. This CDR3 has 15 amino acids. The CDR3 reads CAISERGSGYNEQFF. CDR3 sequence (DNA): TGTGCCATCAGTGAACGGGGGAGTGGGTACAATGAGCAGTTCTTC.

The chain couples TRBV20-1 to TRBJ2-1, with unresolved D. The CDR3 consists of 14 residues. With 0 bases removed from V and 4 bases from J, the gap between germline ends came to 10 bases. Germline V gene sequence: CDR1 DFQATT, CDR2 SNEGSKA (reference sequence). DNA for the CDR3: TGCAGTGCTAGAGATAGGCAGTCATACAATGAGCAGTTCTTC. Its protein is CSARDRQSYNEQFF.

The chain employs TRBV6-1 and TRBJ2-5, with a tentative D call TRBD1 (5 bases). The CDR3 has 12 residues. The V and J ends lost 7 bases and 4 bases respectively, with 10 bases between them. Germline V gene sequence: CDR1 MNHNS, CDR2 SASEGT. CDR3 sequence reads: CASTGLRETQYF. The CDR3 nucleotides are TGTGCCAGCACAGGGTTACGAGAGACCCAGTACTTC.

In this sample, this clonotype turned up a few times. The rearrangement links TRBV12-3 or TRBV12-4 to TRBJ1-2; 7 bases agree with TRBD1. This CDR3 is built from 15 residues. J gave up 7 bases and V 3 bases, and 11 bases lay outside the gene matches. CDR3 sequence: CASSFTSRGAFGYTF. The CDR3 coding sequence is TGTGCCAGCAGTTTTACTAGCAGGGGGGCATTTGGCTACACCTTC.

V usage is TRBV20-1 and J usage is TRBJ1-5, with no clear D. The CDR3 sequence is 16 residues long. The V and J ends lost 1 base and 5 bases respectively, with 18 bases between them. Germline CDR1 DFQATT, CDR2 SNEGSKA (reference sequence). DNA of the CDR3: TGCAGTGCTAGAGCCCGGGTTAGCAGAGGCCATCAGCCCCAGCATTTT. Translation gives CSARARVSRGHQPQHF.

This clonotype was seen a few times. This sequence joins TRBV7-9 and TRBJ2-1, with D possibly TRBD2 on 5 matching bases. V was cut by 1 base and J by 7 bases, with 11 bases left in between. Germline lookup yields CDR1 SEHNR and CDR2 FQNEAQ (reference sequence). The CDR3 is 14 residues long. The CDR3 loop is CASSLEARTNEQFF. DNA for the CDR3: TGTGCCAGCAGCTTAGAGGCGCGGACTAATGAGCAGTTCTTC. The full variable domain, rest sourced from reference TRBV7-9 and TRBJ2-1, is DTGVSQNPRHKITKRGQNVTFRCDPISEHNRLYWYRQTLGQGPEFLTYFQNEAQLEKSRLLSDRFSAERPKGSFSTLEIQRTEQGDSAMYLCASSLEARTNEQFFGPGTRLTVL.

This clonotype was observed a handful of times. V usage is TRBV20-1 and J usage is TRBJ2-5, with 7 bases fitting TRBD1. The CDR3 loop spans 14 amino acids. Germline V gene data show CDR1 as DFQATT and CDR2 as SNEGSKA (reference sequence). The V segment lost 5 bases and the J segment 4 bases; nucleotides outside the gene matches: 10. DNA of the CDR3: TGCAGTGCTCTACGGACAGGAAGTGGAGAGACCCAGTACTTC. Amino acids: CSALRTGSGETQYF.

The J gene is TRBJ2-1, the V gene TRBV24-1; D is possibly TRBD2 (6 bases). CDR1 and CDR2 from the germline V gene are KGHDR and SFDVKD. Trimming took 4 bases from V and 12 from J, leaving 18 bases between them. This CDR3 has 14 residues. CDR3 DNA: TGTGCCACCAGTGACACCGGGACTGTGGGTTGGCAGTTCTTC. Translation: CATSDTGTVGWQFF.

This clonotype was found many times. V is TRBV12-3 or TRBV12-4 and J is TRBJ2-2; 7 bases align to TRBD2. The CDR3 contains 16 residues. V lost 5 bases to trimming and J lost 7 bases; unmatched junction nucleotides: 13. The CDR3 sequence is CASSPLGEGLGGELFF. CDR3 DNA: TGTGCCAGCAGTCCACTAGGGGAGGGCCTAGGCGGGGAGCTGTTTTTT.

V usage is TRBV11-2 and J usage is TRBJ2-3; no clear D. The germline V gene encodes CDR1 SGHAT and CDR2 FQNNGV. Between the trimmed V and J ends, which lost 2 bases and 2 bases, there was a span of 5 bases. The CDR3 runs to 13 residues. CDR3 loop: CASSLQYTDTQYF. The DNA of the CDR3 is TGTGCCAGCAGCTTACAGTACACAGATACGCAGTATTTT.

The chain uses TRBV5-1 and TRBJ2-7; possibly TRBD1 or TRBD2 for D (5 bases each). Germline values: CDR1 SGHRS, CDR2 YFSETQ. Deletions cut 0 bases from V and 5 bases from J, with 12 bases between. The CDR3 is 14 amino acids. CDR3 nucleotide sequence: TGCGCCAGCAGCTTGGGGCCGGGGACCCACGAGCAGTACGTC. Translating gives CASSLGPGTHEQYV.

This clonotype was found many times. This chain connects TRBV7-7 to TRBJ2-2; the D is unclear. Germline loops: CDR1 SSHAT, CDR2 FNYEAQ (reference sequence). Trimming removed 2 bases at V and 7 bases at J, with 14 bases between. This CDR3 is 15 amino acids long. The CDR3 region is CASSLMGSRGGELFF. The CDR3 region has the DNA TGTGCCAGCAGCTTAATGGGGTCTAGAGGCGGGGAGCTGTTTTTT.

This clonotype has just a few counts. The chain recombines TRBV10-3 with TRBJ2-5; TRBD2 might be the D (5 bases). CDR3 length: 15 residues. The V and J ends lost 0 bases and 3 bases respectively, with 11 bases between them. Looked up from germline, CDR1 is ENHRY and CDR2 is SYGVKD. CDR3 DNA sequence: TGTGCCATCAGTGAGTCCAGGACTGGGAAAGAGACCCAGTACTTC. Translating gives CAISESRTGKETQYF.

CDR3 amino acids: CASSLAGLAGGGETQYF. The CDR3, as DNA: TGCGCCAGCAGCTTGGCCGGATTAGCGGGAGGAGGAGAGACCCAGTACTTC. The chain employs TRBV5-1 and TRBJ2-5, with 10 bases matching TRBD2. Looked up from germline, CDR1 is SGHRS and CDR2 is YFSETQ. V shed 0 bases, J shed 4 bases, and the junction held 9 bases outside the gene matches. There are 17 residues in the CDR3. Using reference TRBV5-1 and TRBJ2-5 for the parts outside the CDR3, the full variable domain is KAGVTQTPRYLIKTRGQQVTLSCSPISGHRSVSWYQQTPGQGLQFLFEYFSETQRNKGNFPGRFSGRQFSNSRSEMNVSTLELGDSALYLCASSLAGLAGGGETQYFGPGTRLLVL.

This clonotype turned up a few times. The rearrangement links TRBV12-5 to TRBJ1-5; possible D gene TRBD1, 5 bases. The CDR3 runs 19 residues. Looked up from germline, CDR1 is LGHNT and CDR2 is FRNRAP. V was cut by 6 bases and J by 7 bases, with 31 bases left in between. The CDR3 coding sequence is TGTGCTAGTGGCACAGACGCCAATCTTCAAAGGGACCCTGGACAGCCCCAGCATTTT. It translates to CASGTDANLQRDPGQPQHF.

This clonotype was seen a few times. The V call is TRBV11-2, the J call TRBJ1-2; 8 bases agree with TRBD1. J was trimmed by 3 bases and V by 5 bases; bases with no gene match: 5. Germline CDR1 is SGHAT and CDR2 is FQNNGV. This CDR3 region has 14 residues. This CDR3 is CASSTLTGDYGYTF. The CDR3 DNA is TGTGCCAGCAGCACATTGACAGGGGACTATGGCTACACCTTC.

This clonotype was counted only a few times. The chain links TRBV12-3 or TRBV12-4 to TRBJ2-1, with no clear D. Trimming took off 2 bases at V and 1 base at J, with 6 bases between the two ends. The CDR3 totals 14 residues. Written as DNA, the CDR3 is TGTGCCAGCAGTTTATCTAGATCCTACAATGAGCAGTTCTTC. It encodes CASSLSRSYNEQFF.

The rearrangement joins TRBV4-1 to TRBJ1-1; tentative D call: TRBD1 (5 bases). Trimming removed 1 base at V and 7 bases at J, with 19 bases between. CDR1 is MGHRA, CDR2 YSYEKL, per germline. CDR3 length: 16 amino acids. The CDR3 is CASSQVQGPLMFEAFF. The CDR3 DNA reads TGCGCCAGCAGCCAAGTCCAGGGACCCCTTATGTTTGAAGCTTTCTTT.

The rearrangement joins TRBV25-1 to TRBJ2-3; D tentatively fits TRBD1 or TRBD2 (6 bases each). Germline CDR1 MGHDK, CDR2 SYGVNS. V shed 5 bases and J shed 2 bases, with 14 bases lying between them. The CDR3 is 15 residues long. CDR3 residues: CASSPGASPTDTQYF. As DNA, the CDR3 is TGTGCCAGCAGTCCGGGGGCCTCTCCCACAGATACGCAGTATTTT. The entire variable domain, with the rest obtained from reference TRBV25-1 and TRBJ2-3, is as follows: EADIYQTPRYLVIGTGKKITLECSQTMGHDKMYWYQQDPGMELHLIHYSYGVNSTEKGDLSSESTVSRIRTEHFPLTLESARPSHTSQYLCASSPGASPTDTQYFGPGTRLTVL.

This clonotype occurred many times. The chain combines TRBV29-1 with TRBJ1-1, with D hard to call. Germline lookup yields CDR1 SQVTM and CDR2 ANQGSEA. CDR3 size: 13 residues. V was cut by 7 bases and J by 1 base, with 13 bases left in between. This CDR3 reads CSGLKGTNTEAFF. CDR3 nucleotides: TGCAGCGGCCTTAAGGGAACGAACACTGAAGCTTTCTTT.